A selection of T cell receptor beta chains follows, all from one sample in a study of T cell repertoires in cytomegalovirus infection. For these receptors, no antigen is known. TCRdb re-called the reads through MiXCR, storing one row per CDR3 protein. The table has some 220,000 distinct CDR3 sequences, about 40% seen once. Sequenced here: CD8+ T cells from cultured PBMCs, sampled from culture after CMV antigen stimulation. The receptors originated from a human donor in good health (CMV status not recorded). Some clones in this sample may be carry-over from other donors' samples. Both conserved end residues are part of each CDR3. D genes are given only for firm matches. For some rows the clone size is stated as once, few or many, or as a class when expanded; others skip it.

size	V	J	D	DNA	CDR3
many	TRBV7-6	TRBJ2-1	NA	TGTGCCAGCAGCTTGGACATGGAGTTCTACAATGAGCAGTTCTTC	CASSLDMEFYNEQFF
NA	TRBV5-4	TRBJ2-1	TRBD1	TGTGCCAGCAGTTGGACGACAGGGCCTACCTCCTACAATGAGCAGTTCTTC	CASSWTTGPTSYNEQFF
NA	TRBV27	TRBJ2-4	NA	TGTGCCAGCAGTTTAGGGCCGACGTCCATTCAGTACTTC	CASSLGPTSIQYF
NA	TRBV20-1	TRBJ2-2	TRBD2	TGCAGTGCTAGTCCCCTTACTAGCGGGAGTTTTGCCGGGGAGCTGTTTTTT	CSASPLTSGSFAGELFF
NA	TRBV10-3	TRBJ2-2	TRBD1	TGTGCCATCAGTGAGGTCAGGGGGCGAAACACCGGGGAGCTGTTTTTT	CAISEVRGRNTGELFF
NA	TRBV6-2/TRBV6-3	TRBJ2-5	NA	TGTGCCAGCATTCCCACTCCCCAAGAGACCCAGTACTTC	CASIPTPQETQYF
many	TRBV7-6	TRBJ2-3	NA	TGTGCCAGCAGCCCAGCTAGCGCTAGCACAGATACGCAGTATTTT	CASSPASASTDTQYF
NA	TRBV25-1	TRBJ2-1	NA	TGTGCCAGCAGTGAACAGCTCAATGAGCAGTTCTTC	CASSEQLNEQFF
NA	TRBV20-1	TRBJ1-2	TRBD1	TGCAGTGCTCCAAACACAGGACAGGGGGCGCAAGTAGAGGATGGCTACACCTTC	CSAPNTGQGAQVEDGYTF
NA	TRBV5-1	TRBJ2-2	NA	TGCGCCAGCAGCTTGGTCCGGGCTTGGGAAACCGGGGAGCTGTTTTTT	CASSLVRAWETGELFF
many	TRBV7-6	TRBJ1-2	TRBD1	TGTGCCAGCAGCTTAGCAATTGGACAGGGGCCCGATAACTATGGCTACACCTTC	CASSLAIGQGPDNYGYTF
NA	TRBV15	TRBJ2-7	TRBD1	TGTGCCACCAGCAGCTTTACAGGGGGTAAATCCTACGAGCAGTACTTC	CATSSFTGGKSYEQYF